These T cell receptor beta chains were read from a single sample in a study of blood T cell repertoires in COVID-19. Generated by immunoSEQ multiplex PCR, the TCRdb table keeps only in-frame clones and is missing some. Here the sample spans 260,000 or so clones, about nine tenths being singletons. Sequencing was carried out using PBMCs or T cells enriched from blood (not recorded which). All receptors derive from a man younger than 35 who had recovered from COVID-19. The CDR3 runs from the conserved cysteine through the conserved F or W. Fields, in order: D gene, clone size, V gene, J gene, CDR3 DNA, CDR3 protein. D genes are given only for firm matches. Size values are once, few and many counts, or a class for expanded clones, and some rows have none.

TRBD1	NA	TRBV5-6	TRBJ1-6	TGTGCCAGCAGCACACAGGGGAGGTATTCACCCCTCCACTTT	CASSTQGRYSPLHF
TRBD1	NA	TRBV7-9	TRBJ1-6	TGTGCCAGCAGCTTGGGACAGCTTAATTCACCCCTCCACTTT	CASSLGQLNSPLHF
NA	NA	TRBV6-1	TRBJ2-3	TGTGCCAGCAGTGAAGCAATTCTCCAGGGCTCGTGGGATACGCAGTATTTT	CASSEAILQGSWDTQYF
NA	NA	TRBV7-9	TRBJ2-1	TGTGCCAGCAGCCCGTTACTTACTCCTTACAATGAGCAGTTCTTC	CASSPLLTPYNEQFF
TRBD2	NA	TRBV18	TRBJ2-7	TGTGCCAGCTCACCGACTAGCGGGGGCTACGAGCAGTACTTC	CASSPTSGGYEQYF
NA	NA	TRBV6-1	TRBJ2-7	TGTGCCAGCAGTGTCGCCCCGGAGCTGGGTGACTACGAGCAGTACTTC	CASSVAPELGDYEQYF
NA	NA	TRBV5-1	TRBJ1-2	TGCGCCAGCAGCCCGGAGGCAGGGACTGCCTATGGCTACACCTTC	CASSPEAGTAYGYTF
TRBD1	NA	TRBV6-5	TRBJ1-2	TGTGCCAGCAGCTTACAGGGGTCGGGGACCTATGGCTACACCTTC	CASSLQGSGTYGYTF
TRBD2	NA	TRBV6-5	TRBJ2-7	TGTGCCAGCAGTTACTCTTTCGCTAGCGGCTCATACGAGCAGTACTTC	CASSYSFASGSYEQYF
NA	NA	TRBV6-5	TRBJ1-5	TGTGCCAGCAGTTACGGGGCGGGAGGTCAGCCCCAGCATTTT	CASSYGAGGQPQHF
TRBD2	NA	TRBV4-1	TRBJ2-7	TGCGCCAGCAGCCGCGGGGGGTACGAGCAGTACTTC	CASSRGGYEQYF
NA	NA	TRBV13	TRBJ2-6	TGTGCCAGCAGCTTAGAGGGGGCTGGGGCCAACGTCCTGACTTTC	CASSLEGAGANVLTF
TRBD2	once	TRBV19	TRBJ2-5	TGTGCCAGTAGTATTAGCGGGGGGGATTGGTACCAAGAGACCCAGTACTTC	CASSISGGDWYQETQYF
TRBD1	NA	TRBV9	TRBJ2-3	TGTGCCAGCAGCGCGCCCCCCGGGACAGGGAGCACAGATACGCAGTATTTT	CASSAPPGTGSTDTQYF
TRBD1	once	TRBV10-3	TRBJ2-7	TGTGCCACCGCGATCGACAGGGGGCCCAACGAGCAGTACTTC	CATAIDRGPNEQYF
NA	NA	TRBV4-1	TRBJ1-2	TGCGCCAGCAGCCAAGGAGGAGCTTTGGGGGCCTATGGCTACACCTTC	CASSQGGALGAYGYTF
NA	NA	TRBV19	TRBJ1-1	TGTGCCAGCCGGTGGGGGCAGGGAAAAGATGAAGCTTTCTTT	CASRWGQGKDEAFF
NA	NA	TRBV11-3	TRBJ1-3	TGTGCCAGCAGCTTAGAACAGGGAGCCGGAAACACCATATATTTT	CASSLEQGAGNTIYF
NA	NA	TRBV5-1	TRBJ1-6	TGCGCCAGCAGCCCTGGCGGATATGGGTCACCCCTCCACTTT	CASSPGGYGSPLHF
TRBD2	NA	TRBV30	TRBJ2-7	TGTGCCTGGAGAGGGGAGGGTGCTTACGAGCAGTACTTC	CAWRGEGAYEQYF
TRBD2	NA	TRBV30	TRBJ2-2	TGTGCCTGGAGTAAGGGCGGGAGAGTAGGCACCGGGGAGCTGTTTTTT	CAWSKGGRVGTGELFF
TRBD1	once	TRBV28	TRBJ2-3	TGTGCCAGCTCAAACTCAGGGGGCTTGATAGATACGCAGTATTTT	CASSNSGGLIDTQYF
NA	NA	TRBV5-8	TRBJ1-6	TGTGCCAGCAGCTTTGGTCCGGGGAGCTCCTATAATTCACCCCTCCACTTT	CASSFGPGSSYNSPLHF
TRBD2	NA	TRBV3-1/TRBV3-2	TRBJ2-2	TGTGCCAGCACCCTAGCGGGGAGGGACACCGGGGAGCTGTTTTTT	CASTLAGRDTGELFF
NA	NA	TRBV3-1/TRBV3-2	TRBJ2-7	TGTGCCAGCAGCCAAGGCTGGACTATCACATACGAGCAGTACTTC	CASSQGWTITYEQYF
TRBD2	NA	TRBV30	TRBJ2-7	TGTGCCTGGAGTCCCATCGGGGGGGCTCACGAGCAGTACTTC	CAWSPIGGAHEQYF
NA	NA	TRBV5-1	TRBJ1-2	TGCGCCAGCAGCTTGTGGCAGGGCGGCGGCTACACCTTC	CASSLWQGGGYTF
TRBD1	NA	TRBV5-1	TRBJ1-1	TGCGCCAGCAGGCCCTTCGGGGGGACAGGGCGGACTGAAGCTTTCTTT	CASRPFGGTGRTEAFF
NA	NA	TRBV7-9	TRBJ1-1	TGTGCCAGCAGCTTAGTGGGGGGAGTAGGCACTGAAGCTTTCTTT	CASSLVGGVGTEAFF
NA	NA	TRBV11-2	TRBJ2-7	TGTGCCAGCCAGCCCCTAGGATTCTCCTACGAGCAGTACTTC	CASQPLGFSYEQYF
NA	NA	TRBV11-3	TRBJ1-1	TGTGCCAGCAGCCCAGTGGGGCGGGGACTCATGAACACTGAAGCTTTCTTT	CASSPVGRGLMNTEAFF
TRBD1	NA	TRBV5-1	TRBJ1-1	TGCGCCAGCAGCTCGACAGGGGGCGCGGGAACTGAAGCTTTCTTT	CASSSTGGAGTEAFF
TRBD1	NA	TRBV10-3	TRBJ1-1	TGTGCCATCAGTGAGGCGGGACAGATGAACACTGAAGCTTTCTTT	CAISEAGQMNTEAFF
NA	NA	TRBV7-9	TRBJ1-2	TGTGCCAGCAGCGCCACAGCCTCCCTTAACTATGGCTACACCTTC	CASSATASLNYGYTF
NA	few	TRBV19	TRBJ2-5	TGTGCCAGTAGTTTTTCCCCGGGAGTAGAGACCCAGTACTTC	CASSFSPGVETQYF
NA	once	TRBV28	TRBJ1-3	TGTGCCAGCAGCACACAGGGAAACACCATATATTTT	CASSTQGNTIYF
NA	NA	TRBV5-1	TRBJ1-1	TGCGCCAGCAGCATCGGACAGACGAACACTGAAGCTTTCTTT	CASSIGQTNTEAFF
TRBD1	NA	TRBV11-3	TRBJ1-2	TGTGCCAGCAGCTTTGGGGACAGATATGGCTACACCTTC	CASSFGDRYGYTF
NA	NA	TRBV30	TRBJ1-1	TGTGCCTGGAGTGCACTCACACAGGGTTGGACTGAAGCTTTCTTT	CAWSALTQGWTEAFF
NA	NA	TRBV27	TRBJ2-1	TGTGCCAGCAGTACCTTTCAGGGACACCTATACAATGAGCAGTTCTTC	CASSTFQGHLYNEQFF
NA	NA	TRBV9	TRBJ2-2	TGTGCCAGCAGCGTAGGGTCAGGCACCGGGGAGCTGTTTTTT	CASSVGSGTGELFF
NA	NA	TRBV4-1	TRBJ1-1	TGCGCCAGCAGCCAAGATGGGGGGGGAGTAAGGACTGAAGCTTTCTTT	CASSQDGGGVRTEAFF
NA	NA	TRBV7-9	TRBJ1-4	TGTGCCAGCAGCTTAAACGGGTTAACCAATGCTGCAACTAATGAAAAACTGTTTTTT	CASSLNGLTNAATNEKLFF
TRBD1	NA	TRBV3-1/TRBV3-2	TRBJ2-6	TGTGCCAGCAGCCATCGGGACAGACCTTCTGGGGCCAACGTCCTGACTTTC	CASSHRDRPSGANVLTF
NA	NA	TRBV27	TRBJ2-7	TGTGCCAGCAGTACAAATTACTTGGTTGCGGGCCATACCTACGAGCAGTACTTC	CASSTNYLVAGHTYEQYF
NA	NA	TRBV5-4	TRBJ1-1	TGTGCCAGCAGCTTGGCCGGGGGGCAGCTGAGGACTGAAGCTTTCTTT	CASSLAGGQLRTEAFF
NA	NA	TRBV18	TRBJ1-1	TGTGCCAGCTCACCCCGACAGCAGCTAAATGAAGCTTTCTTT	CASSPRQQLNEAFF
TRBD1	few	TRBV27	TRBJ2-6	TGTGCCAGCGCCCGGTGGACAGGGGTTCCTGGGGCCAACGTCCTGACTTTC	CASARWTGVPGANVLTF
TRBD2	NA	TRBV9	TRBJ2-7	TGTGCCAGCAGCCCCTCCCCTAGCGGGGCCTACGAGCAGTACTTC	CASSPSPSGAYEQYF
NA	NA	TRBV12-3/TRBV12-4	TRBJ1-1	TGTGCCAGCAGGGGATTGGGGGCGCAAGCTTTCTTT	CASRGLGAQAFF
NA	NA	TRBV3-1/TRBV3-2	TRBJ2-7	TGTGCCAGCAGCCAAGGGTGGGAGTGGTACTTC	CASSQGWEWYF
TRBD2	NA	TRBV19	TRBJ2-1	TGTGCCAGTTGTCCGACTAGCGGGGGGCCCGTCCCCAATGAGCAGTTCTTC	CASCPTSGGPVPNEQFF
NA	NA	TRBV18	TRBJ1-3	TGTGCCAGCTCACTAGCAGGGGCCTCTGGAAACACCATATATTTT	CASSLAGASGNTIYF
NA	NA	TRBV9	TRBJ2-7	TGTGCCAGCAGCGTAGAAAACGGCTACGAGCAGTACTTC	CASSVENGYEQYF
TRBD2	NA	TRBV2	TRBJ2-1	TGTGCCAGCAGTGGGTACCTGGGGGGACTAGCGACTAGCTCCTACAATGAGCAGTTCTTC	CASSGYLGGLATSSYNEQFF